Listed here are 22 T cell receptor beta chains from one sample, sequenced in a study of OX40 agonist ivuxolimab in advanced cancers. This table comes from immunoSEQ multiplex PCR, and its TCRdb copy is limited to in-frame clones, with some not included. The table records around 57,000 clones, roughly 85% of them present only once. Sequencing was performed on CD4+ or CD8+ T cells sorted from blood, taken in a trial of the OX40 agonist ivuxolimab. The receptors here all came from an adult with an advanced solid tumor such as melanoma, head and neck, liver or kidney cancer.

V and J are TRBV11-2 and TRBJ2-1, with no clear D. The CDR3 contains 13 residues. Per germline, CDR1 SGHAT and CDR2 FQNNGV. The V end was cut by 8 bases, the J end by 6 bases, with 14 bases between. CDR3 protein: CASASSLSNEQFF. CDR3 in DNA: TGTGCCAGCGCATCCTCGCTATCCAATGAGCAGTTCTTC.

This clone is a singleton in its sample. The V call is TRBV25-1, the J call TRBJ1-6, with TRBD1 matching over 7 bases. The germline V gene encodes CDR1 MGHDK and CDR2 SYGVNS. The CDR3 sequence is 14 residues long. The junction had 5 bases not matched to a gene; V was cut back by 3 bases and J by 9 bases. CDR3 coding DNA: TGTGCCAGCAGTGACCCAGGGGGTAGTTCACCCCTCCACTTT. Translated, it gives CASSDPGGSSPLHF. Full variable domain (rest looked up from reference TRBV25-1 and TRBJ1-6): EADIYQTPRYLVIGTGKKITLECSQTMGHDKMYWYQQDPGMELHLIHYSYGVNSTEKGDLSSESTVSRIRTEHFPLTLESARPSHTSQYLCASSDPGGSSPLHFGNGTRLTVT.

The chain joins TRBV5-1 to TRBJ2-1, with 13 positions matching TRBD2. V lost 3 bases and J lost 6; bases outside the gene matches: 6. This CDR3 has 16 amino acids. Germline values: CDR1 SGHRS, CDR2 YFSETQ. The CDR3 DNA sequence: TGCGCCAGCAGCTGGGATTGGACTAGCGGGAGCAATGAGCAGTTCTTC. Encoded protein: CASSWDWTSGSNEQFF. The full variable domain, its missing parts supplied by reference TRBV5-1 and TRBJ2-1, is KAGVTQTPRYLIKTRGQQVTLSCSPISGHRSVSWYQQTPGQGLQFLFEYFSETQRNKGNFPGRFSGRQFSNSRSEMNVSTLELGDSALYLCASSWDWTSGSNEQFFGPGTRLTVL.

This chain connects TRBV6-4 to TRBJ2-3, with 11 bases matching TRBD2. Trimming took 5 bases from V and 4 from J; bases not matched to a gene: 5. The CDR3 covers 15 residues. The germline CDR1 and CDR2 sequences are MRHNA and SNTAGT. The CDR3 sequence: CASSKLAGDPDTQYF. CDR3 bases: TGTGCCAGCAGTAAACTAGCGGGAGACCCAGATACGCAGTATTTT.

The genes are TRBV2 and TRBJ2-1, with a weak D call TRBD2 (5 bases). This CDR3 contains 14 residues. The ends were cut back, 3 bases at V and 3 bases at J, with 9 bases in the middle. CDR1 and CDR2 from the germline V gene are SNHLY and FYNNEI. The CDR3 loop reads CASSDVLDYNEQFF. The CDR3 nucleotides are TGTGCCAGCAGTGATGTACTAGACTACAATGAGCAGTTCTTC.

CDR3 sequence: CASRTGSGTPYEQYF. The CDR3 bases are TGTGCCAGCAGAACCGGGTCCGGGACACCGTACGAGCAGTACTTC. The chain links TRBV6-6 to TRBJ2-7, with a tentative D call TRBD1 (6 bases). CDR3 size: 15 residues. V lost 6 bases, J lost 4 bases, and 19 bases lay in between. The germline V gene encodes CDR1 MNHNY and CDR2 SVGAGI (reference sequence).

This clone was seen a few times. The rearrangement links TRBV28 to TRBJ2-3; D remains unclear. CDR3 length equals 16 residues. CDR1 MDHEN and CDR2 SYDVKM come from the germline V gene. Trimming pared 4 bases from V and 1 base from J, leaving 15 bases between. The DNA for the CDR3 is TGTGCCAGCAGTTCCCCTCCATTTGGGCGCACAGATACGCAGTATTTT. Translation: CASSSPPFGRTDTQYF.

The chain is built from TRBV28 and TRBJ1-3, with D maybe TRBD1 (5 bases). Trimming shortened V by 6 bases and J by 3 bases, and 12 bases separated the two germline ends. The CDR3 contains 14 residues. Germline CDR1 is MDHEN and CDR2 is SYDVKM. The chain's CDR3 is CASRPGRSGNTIYF. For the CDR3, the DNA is TGTGCCAGCAGACCAGGGCGTAGTGGAAACACCATATATTTT.

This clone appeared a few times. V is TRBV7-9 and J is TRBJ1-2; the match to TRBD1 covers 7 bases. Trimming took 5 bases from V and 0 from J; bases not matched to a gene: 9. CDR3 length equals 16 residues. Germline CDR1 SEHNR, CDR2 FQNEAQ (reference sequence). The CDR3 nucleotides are TGTGCCAGCAGCGCTAGCGGGACAGATACTAACTATGGCTACACCTTC. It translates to CASSASGTDTNYGYTF.

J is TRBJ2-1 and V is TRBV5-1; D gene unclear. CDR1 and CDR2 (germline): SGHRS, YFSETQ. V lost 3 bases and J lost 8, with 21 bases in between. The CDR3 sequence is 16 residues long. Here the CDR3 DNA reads TGCGCCAGCAGCTCTGGTATAATGGGGAACTTCCATGAGCAGTTCTTC. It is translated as CASSSGIMGNFHEQFF.

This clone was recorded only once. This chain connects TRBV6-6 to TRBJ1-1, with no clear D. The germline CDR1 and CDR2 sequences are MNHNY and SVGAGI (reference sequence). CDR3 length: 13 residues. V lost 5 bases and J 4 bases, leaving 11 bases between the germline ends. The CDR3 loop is CASSHGRGTEAFF. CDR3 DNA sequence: TGTGCCAGCAGTCATGGACGGGGCACTGAAGCTTTCTTT.

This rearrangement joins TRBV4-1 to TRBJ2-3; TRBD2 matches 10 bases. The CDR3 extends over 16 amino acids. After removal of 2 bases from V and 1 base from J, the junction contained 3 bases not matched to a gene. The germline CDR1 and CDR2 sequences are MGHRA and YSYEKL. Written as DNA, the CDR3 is TGCGCCAGCAGCCAACCCGGGACTAGCGGCACAGATACGCAGTATTTT. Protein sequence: CASSQPGTSGTDTQYF.

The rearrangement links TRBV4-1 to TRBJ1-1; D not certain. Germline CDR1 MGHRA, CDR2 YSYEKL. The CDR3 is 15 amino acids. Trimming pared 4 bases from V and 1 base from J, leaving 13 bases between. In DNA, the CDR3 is TGCGCCAGCAGCCTCAGCGAGGGCCGGAACACTGAAGCTTTCTTT. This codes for CASSLSEGRNTEAFF.

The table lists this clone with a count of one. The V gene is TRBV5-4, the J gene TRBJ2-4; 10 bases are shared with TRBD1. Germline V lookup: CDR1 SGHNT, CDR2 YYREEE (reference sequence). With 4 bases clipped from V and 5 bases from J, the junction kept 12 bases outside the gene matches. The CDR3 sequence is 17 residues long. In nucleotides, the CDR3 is TGTGCCAGCAGCCCAAGTAGGACAGGGGGTATCGAAAACATTCAGTACTTC. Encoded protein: CASSPSRTGGIENIQYF.

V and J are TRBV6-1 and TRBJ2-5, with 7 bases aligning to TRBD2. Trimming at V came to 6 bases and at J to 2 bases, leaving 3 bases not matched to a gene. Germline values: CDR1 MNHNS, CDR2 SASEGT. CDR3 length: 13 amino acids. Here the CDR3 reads CASRGAGQETQYF. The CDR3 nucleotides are TGTGCCAGCAGAGGAGCGGGGCAAGAGACCCAGTACTTC.

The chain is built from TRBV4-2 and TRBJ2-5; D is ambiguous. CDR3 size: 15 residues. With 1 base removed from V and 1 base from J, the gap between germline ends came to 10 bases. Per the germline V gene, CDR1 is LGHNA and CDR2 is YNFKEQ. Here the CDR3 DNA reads TGTGCCAGCAGCCAAGGAGGCCTAGTCCAAGAGACCCAGTACTTC. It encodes CASSQGGLVQETQYF.

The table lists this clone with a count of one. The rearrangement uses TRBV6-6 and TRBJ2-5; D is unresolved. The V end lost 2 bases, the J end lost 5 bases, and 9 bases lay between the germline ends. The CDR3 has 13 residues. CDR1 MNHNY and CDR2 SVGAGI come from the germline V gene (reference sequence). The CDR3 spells CASSYPPGETQYF. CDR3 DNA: TGTGCCAGCAGTTACCCCCCTGGGGAGACCCAGTACTTC.

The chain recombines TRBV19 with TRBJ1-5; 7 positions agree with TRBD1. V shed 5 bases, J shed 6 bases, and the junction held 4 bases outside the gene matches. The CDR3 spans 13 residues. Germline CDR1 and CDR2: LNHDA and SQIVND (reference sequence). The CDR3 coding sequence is TGTGCCAGTAGTGACAGGGTAGTTCAGCCCCAGCATTTT. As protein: CASSDRVVQPQHF.

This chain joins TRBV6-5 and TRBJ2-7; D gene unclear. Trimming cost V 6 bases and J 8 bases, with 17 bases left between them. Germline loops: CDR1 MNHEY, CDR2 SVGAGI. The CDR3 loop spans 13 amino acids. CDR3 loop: CASRDGLQNKQYF. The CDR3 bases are TGTGCCAGCAGAGACGGGCTCCAGAACAAGCAGTACTTC.

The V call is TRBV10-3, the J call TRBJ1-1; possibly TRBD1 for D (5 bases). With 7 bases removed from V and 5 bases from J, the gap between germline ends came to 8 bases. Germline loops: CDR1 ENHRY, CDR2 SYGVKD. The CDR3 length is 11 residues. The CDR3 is CAINGGTEAFF. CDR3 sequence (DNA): TGTGCCATCAATGGGGGGACTGAAGCTTTCTTT.

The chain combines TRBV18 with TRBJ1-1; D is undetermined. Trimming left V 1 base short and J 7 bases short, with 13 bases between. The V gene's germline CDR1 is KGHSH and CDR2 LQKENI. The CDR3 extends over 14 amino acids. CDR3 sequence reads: CASSPRERSIEAFF. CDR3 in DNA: TGTGCCAGCTCACCACGGGAAAGGTCTATTGAAGCTTTCTTT.

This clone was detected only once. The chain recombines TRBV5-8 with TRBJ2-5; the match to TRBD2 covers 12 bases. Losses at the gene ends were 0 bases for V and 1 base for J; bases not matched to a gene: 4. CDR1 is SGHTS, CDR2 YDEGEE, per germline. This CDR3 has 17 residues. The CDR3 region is CASSLGLAGESQETQYF. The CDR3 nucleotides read TGTGCCAGCAGCTTGGGACTAGCGGGAGAGTCCCAAGAGACCCAGTACTTC.